This T cell receptor beta chain was identified during a study of prognosis after radiotherapy for stage I lung cancer. Study context: Deemed medically inoperable were all patients with non-small cell lung cancer. The patient group consisted of about a dozen men and 5 to 7 women whose ages spanned roughly 53 to 84, median approximately 70 years.

Study results and limitations: The study found lower Shannon entropy after stereotactic body radiation therapy in patients who developed distant metastases.

It was by two-round multiplex PCR that TCR beta CDR3 was amplified from genomic DNA. With primers specific to each TRBV and TRBJ gene, the first-round PCR was performed. TCRdb ran MiXCR on the multiplex PCR reads and lists one entry per CDR3 protein. The profile shows some 13,000 distinct CDR3 sequences, around 50% of them singletons. Remarks on this clonotype: Antigen: not known.

The sequence was obtained from a donor aged 50 or older with non-small cell lung cancer. The material sequenced was PBMCs, taken before or after stereotactic body radiation therapy (not recorded which).

The DNA of the CDR3 is TGCAGTGCTCTAAGAGACAGGGTGGATGGTGCGCAGTATTTT. This gives the protein CSALRDRVDGAQYF. The gene calls are TRBV20-1 and TRBJ2-3, with TRBD1 matching 7 bases. The CDR3 length is 14 residues. V lost 5 bases, J lost 10 bases, and 15 bases stayed unmatched. In germline, CDR1 is DFQATT, CDR2 SNEGSKA (reference sequence).